Shown below are 16 T cell receptor beta chains from a single sample sequenced in a study of blood T cells in healthy people across ages. A second PCR, run for roughly 7 to 12 cycles, used a sample-barcoded 5' primer plus a J-beta primer mix. MiXCR was run by TCRdb on the 5' RACE reads, yielding one entry per CDR3 protein. The sample yields about a million distinct CDR3 sequences, around two fifths seen once. Sequenced input: blood. Source of these receptors: a young man in good health.

This clonotype was seen more than once but under ten times. This sequence joins TRBV19 and TRBJ1-1; D is uncertain. CDR1 LNHDA and CDR2 SQIVND come from the germline V gene (reference sequence). This CDR3 region has 13 residues. V lost 5 bases to trimming and J lost 8 bases, with 15 bases between them. The CDR3 DNA reads as TGTGCCAGTAGTCCACCTATTTCCGGGGAAGCTTTCTTT. It translates to CASSPPISGEAFF.

This clonotype has a count of ten or more. The chain is built from TRBV5-1 and TRBJ2-1; 7 bases align to TRBD1. CDR3 length: 13 amino acids. CDR1 and CDR2 from the germline V gene are SGHRS and YFSETQ. The trim removed 0 bases at V and 7 bases at J, leaving 1 base unmatched. CDR3 protein: CASSLGQGNEQFF. The DNA for the CDR3 is TGCGCCAGCAGCTTGGGACAGGGAAATGAGCAGTTCTTC.

This clonotype was counted between two and nine times. This sequence joins TRBV28 and TRBJ2-1; D unclear. V gave up 4 bases and J gave up 6 bases, with 13 bases separating them. The CDR3 runs to 14 residues. CDR1 is MDHEN and CDR2 is SYDVKM in the germline V gene. Here the CDR3 DNA reads TGTGCCAGCAGTTGGTGGCAGGTACTCAATGAGCAGTTCTTC. Protein product: CASSWWQVLNEQFF.

The chain links TRBV5-6 to TRBJ1-4, with D perhaps matching TRBD1 (5 bases). Trimming left V 4 bases short and J 0 bases short, with 13 bases between. The germline gives CDR1 SGHDT, CDR2 YYEEEE. The CDR3 is 16 amino acids. CDR3 sequence: CASSLTTVATNEKLFF. In DNA form, the CDR3 reads TGTGCCAGCAGCCTGACGACAGTTGCAACTAATGAAAAACTGTTTTTT.

This clonotype was seen more than once but under ten times. The V gene is TRBV4-1, the J gene TRBJ2-2; D is perhaps TRBD1 (5 bases). This CDR3 region has 16 residues. V was trimmed by 0 bases and J by 5 bases, leaving 13 bases between them. Per germline, CDR1 MGHRA and CDR2 YSYEKL. CDR3 region: CASSQDNRGYTGELFF. CDR3 DNA sequence: TGCGCCAGCAGCCAAGATAATAGGGGTTATACCGGGGAGCTGTTTTTT.

V gene TRBV9 combines with J gene TRBJ2-1; no reliable D call. The CDR3 runs 15 residues. Trimming removed 3 bases at V and 0 bases at J, with 10 bases between. Germline lookup yields CDR1 SGDLS and CDR2 YYNGEE. For the CDR3, the DNA is TGTGCCAGCAGCGCCCACACCACCTCCTACAATGAGCAGTTCTTC. This codes for CASSAHTTSYNEQFF.

The gene calls are TRBV2 and TRBJ2-3; possibly TRBD2 for D (6 bases). V was shortened by 5 bases and J by 5 bases, with 11 bases between the two germline ends. CDR1 and CDR2 from the germline V gene are SNHLY and FYNNEI. CDR3 length equals 13 residues. The CDR3 DNA follows: TGTGCCAGCAGTCGCGGGGTTGGAGATACGCAGTATTTT. This encodes CASSRGVGDTQYF.

The rearrangement joins TRBV6-5 to TRBJ2-1; 8 bases map to TRBD1. The germline V gene encodes CDR1 MNHEY and CDR2 SVGAGI. The CDR3 totals 16 residues. The V gene end was trimmed by 2 bases and the J gene end by 10 bases; junction bases not matched to a gene: 13. The CDR3, as DNA: TGTGCCAGCAGTTACACCTACGGGACAGGAGCCTACGAGCAGTTCTTC. It codes for CASSYTYGTGAYEQFF.

This chain connects TRBV20-1 to TRBJ2-3; the match to TRBD2 covers 13 bases. V dropped 5 bases and J dropped 2; count of bases not matched to a gene: 10. Germline loops: CDR1 DFQATT, CDR2 SNEGSKA (reference sequence). The CDR3 length is 17 residues. CDR3: CSAQPTSGGGPTDTQYF. In nucleotides, the CDR3 is TGCAGTGCTCAACCAACTAGCGGGGGGGGTCCCACAGATACGCAGTATTTT.

V usage is TRBV12-3 or TRBV12-4 and J usage is TRBJ2-1, with a possible D match to TRBD1 (5 bases). V was trimmed by 6 bases and J by 2 bases, leaving 11 bases between them. The CDR3 is made up of 14 amino acids. CDR3 sequence: CASSRRGTYNEQFF. The DNA for the CDR3 is TGTGCCAGCAGCCGTAGGGGAACCTACAATGAGCAGTTCTTC.

The V call is TRBV6-2 or TRBV6-3, the J call TRBJ2-5, with TRBD1 identical over 7 bases. The last part of the DNA fits TRBJ2-7 better; the J call may be wrong. Germline V gives CDR1 MNHEY, CDR2 SVGEGT. The CDR3 loop spans 13 amino acids. CDR3 region: CASSQQGYNEQYF. For the CDR3, the DNA is TGTGCCAGCAGCCAACAGGGGTACAACGAGCAGTACTTC.

This clonotype has a handful of counts. The chain links TRBV29-1 to TRBJ2-3; no reliable D call. The CDR3 extends over 16 amino acids. Germline CDR1 and CDR2: SQVTM and ANQGSEA. V was cut by 8 bases and J by 4 bases, with 25 bases left in between. The CDR3 sequence: CSHTGFGDSYADTQYF. The DNA for the CDR3 is TGCAGCCACACGGGTTTCGGAGATTCTTACGCAGATACGCAGTATTTT.

The gene calls are TRBV20-1 and TRBJ1-5, with D perhaps matching TRBD1 (6 bases). CDR3 length: 14 amino acids. Trimming removed 5 bases at V and 5 bases at J, with 16 bases between. Germline V lookup: CDR1 DFQATT, CDR2 SNEGSKA (reference sequence). DNA for the CDR3: TGCAGTGCTCGTTCTGGGACACTAGATCAGCCCCAGCATTTT. Its translation is CSARSGTLDQPQHF.

The table lists this clonotype with a few counts. J is TRBJ2-3 and V is TRBV21-1. TRBV21-1 is listed as a pseudogene. The CDR3 is 14 amino acids. The CDR3 sequence: CASSSLTLVDTQYF. The CDR3 DNA is TGTGCCAGCAGCTCTCTGACTTTGGTAGATACGCAGTATTTT.

This clonotype was seen more than once but under ten times. The rearrangement joins TRBV20-1 to TRBJ2-5; D is possibly TRBD2 (5 bases). The V end was cut by 6 bases, the J end by 5 bases, with 19 bases between. The CDR3 spans 14 residues. Germline values: CDR1 DFQATT, CDR2 SNEGSKA (reference sequence). This chain's CDR3 is CSALRTPERETQYF. CDR3 nucleotide sequence: TGCAGTGCCCTTCGGACGCCCGAGCGGGAGACCCAGTACTTC.

This clonotype has only a few counts. V gene TRBV12-3 or TRBV12-4 combines with J gene TRBJ1-2; D call uncertain. The CDR3 runs 13 residues. Trimming pared 4 bases from V and 8 bases from J, leaving 14 bases between. In nucleotides, the CDR3 is TGTGCCAGCAGTTCTCCACGGACTTTAGGCTACACCTTC. Amino acid sequence: CASSSPRTLGYTF.